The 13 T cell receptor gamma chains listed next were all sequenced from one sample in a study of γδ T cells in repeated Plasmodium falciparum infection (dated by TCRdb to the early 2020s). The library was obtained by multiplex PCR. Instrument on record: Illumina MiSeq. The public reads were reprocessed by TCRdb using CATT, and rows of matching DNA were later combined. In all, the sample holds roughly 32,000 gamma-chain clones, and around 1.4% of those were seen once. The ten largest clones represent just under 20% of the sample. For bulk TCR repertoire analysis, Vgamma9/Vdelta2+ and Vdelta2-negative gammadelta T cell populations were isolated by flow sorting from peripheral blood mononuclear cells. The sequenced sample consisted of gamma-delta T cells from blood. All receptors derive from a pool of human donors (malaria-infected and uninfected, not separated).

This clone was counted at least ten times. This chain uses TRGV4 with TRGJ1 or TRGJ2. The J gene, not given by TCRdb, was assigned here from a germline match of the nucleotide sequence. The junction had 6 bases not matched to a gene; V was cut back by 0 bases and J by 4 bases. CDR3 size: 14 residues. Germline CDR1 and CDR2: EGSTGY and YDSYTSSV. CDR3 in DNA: TGTGCCACCTGGGATGGGGTCCGATATTATAAGAAACTCTTT. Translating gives CATWDGVRYYKKLF.

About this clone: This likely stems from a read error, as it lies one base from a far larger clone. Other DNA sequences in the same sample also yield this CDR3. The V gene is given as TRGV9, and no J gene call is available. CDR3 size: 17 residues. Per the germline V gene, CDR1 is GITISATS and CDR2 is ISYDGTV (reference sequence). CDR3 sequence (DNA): TGTGCCTTGTGGGAGGTTCAGTTGGAGTTGGGCAAAAAAATCAAGGTTTTT. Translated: CALWEVQLELGKKIKVF.

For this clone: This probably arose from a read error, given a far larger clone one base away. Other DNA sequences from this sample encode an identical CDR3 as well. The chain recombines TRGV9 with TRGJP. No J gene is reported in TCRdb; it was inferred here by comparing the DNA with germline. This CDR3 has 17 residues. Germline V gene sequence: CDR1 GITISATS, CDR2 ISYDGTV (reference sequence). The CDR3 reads CALWDLSQELGKKIKVF. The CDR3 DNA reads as TGTGCCCTGTGGGACCTTTCGCAAGAGTTGGGCAAAAAAATCAAGGTATTT.

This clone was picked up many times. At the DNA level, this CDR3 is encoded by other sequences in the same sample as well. For the CDR3, the DNA is TGTGCCACCTGGCCCCCGAATTATTATAAGAAACTCTTT. Its translation is CATWPPNYYKKLF. The chain employs TRGV4 and TRGJ1 or TRGJ2. This CDR3 contains 13 residues. CDR1 is EGSTGY, CDR2 YDSYTSSV, per germline. Trimming at V came to 6 bases and at J to 0 bases, leaving 5 bases not matched to a gene.

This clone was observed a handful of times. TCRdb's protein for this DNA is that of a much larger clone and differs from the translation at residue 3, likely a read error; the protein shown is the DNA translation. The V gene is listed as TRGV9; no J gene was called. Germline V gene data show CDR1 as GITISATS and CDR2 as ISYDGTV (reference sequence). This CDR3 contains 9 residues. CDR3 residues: CAVWEIKLF. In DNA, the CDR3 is TGTGCCGTGTGGGAGATAAAACTCTTT.

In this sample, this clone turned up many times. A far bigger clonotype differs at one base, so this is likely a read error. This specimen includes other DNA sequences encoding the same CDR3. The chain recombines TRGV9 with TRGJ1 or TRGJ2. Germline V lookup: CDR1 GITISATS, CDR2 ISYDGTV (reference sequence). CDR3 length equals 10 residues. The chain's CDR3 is CALWEDKKLF. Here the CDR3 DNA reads TGCGCCTTGTGGGAGGATAAGAAACTCTTT.

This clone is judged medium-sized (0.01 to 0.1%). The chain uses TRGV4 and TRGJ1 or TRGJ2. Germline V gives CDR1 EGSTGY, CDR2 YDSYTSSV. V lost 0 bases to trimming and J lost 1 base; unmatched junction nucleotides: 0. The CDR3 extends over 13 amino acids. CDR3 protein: CATWDGNYYKKLF. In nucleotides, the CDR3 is TGTGCCACCTGGGATGGGAATTATTATAAGAAACTCTTT.

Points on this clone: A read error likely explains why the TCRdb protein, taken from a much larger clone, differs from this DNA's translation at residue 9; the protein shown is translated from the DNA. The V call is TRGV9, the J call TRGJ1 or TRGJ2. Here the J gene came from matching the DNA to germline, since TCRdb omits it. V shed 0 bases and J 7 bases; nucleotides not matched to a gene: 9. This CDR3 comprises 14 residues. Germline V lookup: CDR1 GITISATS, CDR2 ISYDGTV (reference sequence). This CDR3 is CALWEVEVGYKKLF. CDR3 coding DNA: TGTGCCTTGTGGGAGGTGGAGGTTGGATATAAGAAACTCTTT.

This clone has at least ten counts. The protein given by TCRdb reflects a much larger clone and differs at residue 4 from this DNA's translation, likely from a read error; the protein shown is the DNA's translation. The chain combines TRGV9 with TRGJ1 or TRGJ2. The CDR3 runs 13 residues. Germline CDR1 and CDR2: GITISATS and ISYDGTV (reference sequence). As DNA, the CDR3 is TGTGCCTTGCGGGAGGGGAATTATTATAAGAAACTCTTT. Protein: CALREGNYYKKLF.

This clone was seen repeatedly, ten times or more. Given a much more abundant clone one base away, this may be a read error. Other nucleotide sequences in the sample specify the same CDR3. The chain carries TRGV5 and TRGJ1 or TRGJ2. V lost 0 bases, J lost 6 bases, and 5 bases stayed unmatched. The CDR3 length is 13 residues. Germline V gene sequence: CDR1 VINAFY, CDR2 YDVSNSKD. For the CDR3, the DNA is TGTGCCACCTGGGACAGGCCGTTTTATAAGAAACTCTTT. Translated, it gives CATWDRPFYKKLF.

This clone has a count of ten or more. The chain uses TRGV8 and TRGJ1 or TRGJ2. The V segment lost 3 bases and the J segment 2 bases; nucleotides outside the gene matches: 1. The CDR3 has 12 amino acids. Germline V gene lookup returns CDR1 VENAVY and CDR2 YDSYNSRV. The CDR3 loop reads CATWDHYYKKLF. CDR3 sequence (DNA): TGTGCCACCTGGGATCATTATTATAAGAAACTCTTT.

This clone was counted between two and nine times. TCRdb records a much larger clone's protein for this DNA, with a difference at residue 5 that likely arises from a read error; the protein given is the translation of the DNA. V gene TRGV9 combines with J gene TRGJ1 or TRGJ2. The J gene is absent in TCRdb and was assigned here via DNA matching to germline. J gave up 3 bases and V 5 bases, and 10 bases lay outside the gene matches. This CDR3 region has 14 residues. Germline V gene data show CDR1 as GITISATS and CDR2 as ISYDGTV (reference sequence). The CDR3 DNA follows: TGTGCCTTGTGGGTGGCGCACCGTTATTATAAGAAACTCTTT. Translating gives CALWVAHRYYKKLF.

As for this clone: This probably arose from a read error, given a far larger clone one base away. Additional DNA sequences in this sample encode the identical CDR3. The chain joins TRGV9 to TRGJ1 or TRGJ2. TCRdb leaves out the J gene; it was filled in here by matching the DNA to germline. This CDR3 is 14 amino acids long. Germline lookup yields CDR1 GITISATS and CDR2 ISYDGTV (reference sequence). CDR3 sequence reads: CALWEYPNYYKKLF. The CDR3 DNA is TGTGCCTTGTGGGAGTACCCGAATTATTACAAGAAACTCTTT.